This paragraph reports one T cell receptor beta chain. The antigen remains unidentified. These data originate in a study of T cell responses to AZD1222 COVID-19 vaccine. The repertoire was sequenced with immunoSEQ multiplex PCR; TCRdb's copy has only in-frame clones and lacks some. The sample shows roughly 200,000 clones, just over 90% of them seen only once. The ends were cut back, 3 bases at V and 6 bases at J, with 18 bases in the middle. The CDR3 loop spans 15 amino acids. Germline V lookup: CDR1 LGHNA, CDR2 YNFKEQ. General study points: The donor cohort was predominantly white British with a female majority, and clonal diversity may have been underestimated. In the spike-specific TCR repertoire, nearly half reportedly target unmutated variant regions. Just a handful of people given AZD1222 tested seropositive at baseline.

The V gene is TRBV4-2, the J gene TRBJ2-7, with TRBD2 as a possible D gene (5 bases). Material: peripheral blood, obtained 28 days after the second AZD1222 dose. The sequence came from an adult who received the AZD1222 COVID-19 vaccine. The CDR3 DNA follows: TGTGCCAGCAGCCAGACGCCGGGATTCACTTCCGAGCAGTACTTC. It yields the protein CASSQTPGFTSEQYF.